This T cell receptor (beta chain) was retrieved from a study of neurological immune-mediated disorders. The sample holds many counts of this clonotype. The germline V gene encodes CDR1 SGHRS and CDR2 YFSETQ. CDR3 size: 16 residues. Losses at the gene ends were 0 bases for V and 0 bases for J; bases not matched to a gene: 2. TCRdb ran MiXCR on the 5' RACE reads and lists one entry per CDR3 protein. The sample has about 87,000 distinct CDR3 sequences; roughly 3.2% are singletons. The sequenced sample was PBMCs. The source is a woman in her fifties or sixties with multiple sclerosis. This sequence joins TRBV5-1 and TRBJ2-1; the match to TRBD2 covers 8 bases. For the CDR3, the DNA is TGCGCCAGCAGCTTGGGTAGCGGGGTCTCCTACAATGAGCAGTTCTTC. This sequence encodes CASSLGSGVSYNEQFF.